Below are 22 T cell receptor beta chains sequenced from a single sample in a study of blood T cell repertoires in COVID-19 (TCRdb year 2020). Libraries were constructed by the immunoSEQ multiplex PCR assay. TCRdb took over this immuneACCESS table, retaining in-frame rearrangements with V and J assigned. Such tables are incomplete; in checked studies, under half of the missing clones stem from an unresolved V gene, and the remainder is unexplained. Present in this sample are 150,000 or so clones, roughly 91% of which were seen just once. The ten largest clones represent roughly 4.5% of the sample. The specimen was peripheral blood. The receptors stem from a woman aged 45-65 years with acute or convalescent COVID-19.

V is TRBV6-5 and J is TRBJ1-3; a weak D match, TRBD1 (5 bases). The germline V gene encodes CDR1 MNHEY and CDR2 SVGAGI. The CDR3 has 14 amino acids. V was clipped by 1 base and J by 8 bases, with 12 bases between them. The CDR3 spells CASSYLAGSDTIYF. For the CDR3, the DNA is TGTGCCAGCAGTTACTTAGCAGGGTCAGACACCATATATTTT.

This chain links TRBV7-8 with TRBJ2-1; D may be TRBD1 (6 bases). The V gene lost 8 bases and the J gene lost 0 bases, with 11 bases spanning the gap. Germline values: CDR1 SGHVS, CDR2 FQNEAQ. The CDR3 is made up of 14 amino acids. This chain's CDR3 is CASGGHSSYNEQFF. The CDR3 region has the DNA TGTGCCAGCGGGGGACATAGCTCCTACAATGAGCAGTTCTTC.

The rearrangement links TRBV24-1 to TRBJ2-5; 10 bases map to TRBD2. The CDR3 length is 16 residues. With V trimmed by 3 bases and J by 2 bases, 5 bases remained unmatched. Germline CDR1 KGHDR, CDR2 SFDVKD. For the CDR3, the DNA is TGTGCCACCAGTGATCCTCGGACTAGCGGACAAGAGACCCAGTACTTC. This gives the protein CATSDPRTSGQETQYF.

The V gene is TRBV28, the J gene TRBJ2-3; D possibly corresponds to TRBD1 (5 bases). This CDR3 has 16 residues. Trimming removed 1 base at V and 7 bases at J, with 18 bases between. CDR1 MDHEN and CDR2 SYDVKM come from the germline V gene. The CDR3 DNA is TGTGCCAGCAGTTTATTGGGAAAGGGGATCTCGAATACGCAGTATTTT. It is translated as CASSLLGKGISNTQYF.

The chain recombines TRBV4-3 with TRBJ2-5; D is ambiguous. The CDR3 has 15 residues. Germline V gene data show CDR1 as LGHNA and CDR2 as YSLEER. The V and J ends lost 3 bases and 2 bases respectively, with 13 bases between them. The DNA of the CDR3 is TGCGCCAGCAGCCACGCTGTACTGCAACAAGAGACCCAGTACTTC. Translating gives CASSHAVLQQETQYF.

The chain links TRBV6-5 to TRBJ2-7; possible D gene TRBD2, 5 bases. The germline gives CDR1 MNHEY, CDR2 SVGAGI. The V end lost 0 bases, the J end lost 4 bases, and 13 bases lay between the germline ends. The CDR3 extends over 15 amino acids. Here the CDR3 DNA reads TGTGCCAGCAGTTACTCTCCGGGAAGGACTTACGAGCAGTACTTC. It is translated as CASSYSPGRTYEQYF.

The V and J genes are TRBV30 and TRBJ1-6; D is perhaps TRBD1 (5 bases). V lost 8 bases and J lost 9, with 17 bases in between. This CDR3 has 13 residues. CDR1 and CDR2 from the germline V gene are GTSNPN and SVGIG (reference sequence). The CDR3 reads CAGNPGIGSPLHF. DNA of the CDR3: TGTGCCGGGAACCCAGGGATTGGTTCACCCCTCCACTTT.

V usage is TRBV2 and J usage is TRBJ2-1; the D gene is possibly TRBD1 (7 bases). The CDR3 spans 15 residues. V shed 3 bases and J shed 6 bases, with 15 bases lying between them. The germline V gene encodes CDR1 SNHLY and CDR2 FYNNEI. The CDR3 DNA follows: TGTGCCAGCAGTGAGCGGGACAGAATTTTCAATGAGCAGTTCTTC. Amino acid sequence: CASSERDRIFNEQFF.

V is TRBV7-6 and J is TRBJ2-5; 7 bases map to TRBD1. Per the germline V gene, CDR1 is SGHVS and CDR2 is FNYEAQ. J was trimmed by 4 bases and V by 5 bases; bases with no gene match: 4. The CDR3 is made up of 13 amino acids. This chain's CDR3 is CASSLRDRETQYF. The CDR3, as DNA: TGTGCCAGCAGCCTCCGGGACAGAGAGACCCAGTACTTC.

The chain combines TRBV18 with TRBJ2-1, with 9 bases matching TRBD2. CDR3 length: 18 residues. Germline CDR1 reads KGHSH; CDR2 reads LQKENI. With V trimmed by 0 bases and J by 4 bases, 10 bases remained unmatched. CDR3 coding DNA: TGTGCCAGCTCACCACCTAGCGGGAGAAAGTTTGGGTACAATGAGCAGTTCTTC. Translated, it gives CASSPPSGRKFGYNEQFF.

This chain joins TRBV4-1 and TRBJ2-5, with D perhaps TRBD1 (7 bases). The CDR3 runs to 16 residues. CDR1 is MGHRA, CDR2 YSYEKL, per germline. Trimming left V 3 bases short and J 2 bases short, with 16 bases between. The CDR3 region is CASSQPKSGGQETQYF. CDR3 in DNA: TGCGCCAGCAGCCAGCCCAAGTCAGGGGGGCAAGAGACCCAGTACTTC.

This chain uses TRBV5-1 with TRBJ2-7; D may be TRBD1 (5 bases). The CDR3 covers 13 residues. CDR1 is SGHRS, CDR2 YFSETQ, per germline. V was shortened by 3 bases and J by 6 bases, with 13 bases between the two germline ends. The CDR3 protein is CASSSPDRIEQYF. Here the CDR3 DNA reads TGCGCCAGCAGCTCCCCTGACAGAATCGAGCAGTACTTC.

This clone was observed once. This chain links TRBV4-1 with TRBJ2-7, with a weak D call TRBD2 (5 bases). The ends were cut back, 1 base at V and 3 bases at J, with 10 bases in the middle. Germline V gene sequence: CDR1 MGHRA, CDR2 YSYEKL. CDR3 size: 14 residues. The CDR3, as DNA: TGCGCCAGCAGCCAAGTTCTCGGGAACTACGAGCAGTACTTC. Its protein product is CASSQVLGNYEQYF.

Only one count was recorded for this clone. The gene calls are TRBV7-2 and TRBJ2-5, with a weak D call TRBD2 (5 bases). The CDR3 spans 13 residues. The V end lost 4 bases, the J end lost 5 bases, and 11 bases lay between the germline ends. Germline V gene data show CDR1 as SGHTA and CDR2 as FQGNSA. CDR3 nucleotides: TGTGCCAGCAGCTCGTGGCGCGGGGAGACCCAGTACTTC. It translates to CASSSWRGETQYF.

V usage is TRBV10-2 and J usage is TRBJ2-1; 11 bases agree with TRBD2. This CDR3 spans 15 amino acids. Germline-derived CDR1 and CDR2 are WSHSY and SAAADI. Trimming at V came to 6 bases and at J to 5 bases, leaving 6 bases not matched to a gene. The CDR3 bases are TGCGCCAGCAGGCCTAGCGGGAGGCCCAACAATGAGCAGTTCTTC. Translated, it gives CASRPSGRPNNEQFF.

This sequence joins TRBV7-9 and TRBJ2-2, with D perhaps TRBD1 (6 bases). The CDR3 totals 14 residues. Germline lookup yields CDR1 SEHNR and CDR2 FQNEAQ (reference sequence). V lost 5 bases to trimming and J lost 4 bases, with 11 bases between them. The CDR3: CASSTDSSTGELFF. The CDR3 nucleotides read TGTGCCAGCAGCACGGACAGTAGCACCGGGGAGCTGTTTTTT.

The rearrangement links TRBV11-3 to TRBJ2-1; 8 bases are a match to TRBD2. V shed 0 bases and J 5 bases; nucleotides not matched to a gene: 9. CDR1 is SGHNT and CDR2 is YENEEA in the germline V gene. The CDR3 extends over 17 amino acids. The CDR3: CASSLDGETSEDNEQFF. As DNA, the CDR3 is TGTGCCAGCAGCTTAGATGGAGAGACTAGCGAAGACAATGAGCAGTTCTTC.

The genes are TRBV11-2 and TRBJ2-7; 7 nucleotides align to TRBD1. The V gene's germline CDR1 is SGHAT and CDR2 FQNNGV. This CDR3 is 13 amino acids long. Trimming took 7 bases from V and 2 from J; bases not matched to a gene: 5. For the CDR3, the DNA is TGTGCCAGCACTTGGGACAGAACCTACGAGCAGTACTTC. It is translated as CASTWDRTYEQYF.

CDR3 protein: CASSMPGAKNIQYF. As DNA, the CDR3 is TGTGCCAGTAGTATGCCGGGGGCCAAAAACATTCAGTACTTC. This sequence joins TRBV19 and TRBJ2-4; TRBD2 might be the D (5 bases). V lost 3 bases to trimming and J lost 1 base, with 7 bases between them. This CDR3 has 14 residues. CDR1 is LNHDA, CDR2 SQIVND, per germline (reference sequence). The variable domain in full, completed from reference TRBV19 and TRBJ2-4, reads DGGITQSPKYLFRKEGQNVTLSCEQNLNHDAMYWYRQDPGQGLRLIYYSQIVNDFQKGDIAEGYSVSREKKESFPLTVTSAQKNPTAFYLCASSMPGAKNIQYFGAGTRLSVL.

The J gene is TRBJ1-2, the V gene TRBV28; 8 bases fit TRBD1. CDR1 is MDHEN, CDR2 SYDVKM, per germline. V lost 3 bases and J lost 2; bases outside the gene matches: 17. The CDR3 is 19 residues long. CDR3 sequence reads: CASSLTSRGPEAQNYGYTF. Written as DNA, the CDR3 is TGTGCCAGCAGTTTGACTTCCAGGGGGCCCGAAGCCCAAAACTATGGCTACACCTTC.

The rearrangement links TRBV27 to TRBJ1-5, with TRBD1 matching 7 bases. Trimming removed 3 bases from V and 6 bases from J; junction bases left unmatched: 8. The V gene's germline CDR1 is MNHEY and CDR2 SMNVEV (reference sequence). The CDR3 is made up of 15 amino acids. The CDR3 region is CASSFYYRGGQPQHF. In nucleotides, the CDR3 is TGTGCCAGCAGTTTCTACTACAGGGGCGGTCAGCCCCAGCATTTT.

This chain joins TRBV2 and TRBJ1-1; no definite D call. From germline, CDR1 is SNHLY and CDR2 FYNNEI. CDR3 size: 11 residues. The V and J ends lost 8 bases and 3 bases respectively, with 7 bases between them. The CDR3 DNA reads as TGTGCCAGCTTCCTAGACACTGAAGCTTTCTTT. Its translation: CASFLDTEAFF.